The present T cell receptor (beta chain) was sequenced within a study of blood T cell repertoires in COVID-19. Whole-study context: Sites across the United States, Italy and Spain contributed samples from acute and convalescent COVID-19. T cells, B-cell-depleted T cells, or PBMCs supplied cDNA or gDNA.

In the study's own analysis: Cell counts per sample came from amplifying reference gene primers. Measured with immunoSEQ multiplex PCR; TCRdb has only the in-frame clones, and not every one. V, J and clone size are those of that table, while D and trimming were read from the DNA. The table shows 75,000 to 100,000 clones, with about 77% occurring only once. The source is an elderly woman with acute or convalescent COVID-19. The material sequenced was peripheral blood.

The CDR3 nucleotides read TGTGCCAGCAGTTTAGCAGGGTTACCCCTCCACTTT. The encoded protein is CASSLAGLPLHF. This rearrangement joins TRBV27 to TRBJ1-6, with a tentative D call TRBD1 (5 bases). The CDR3 runs to 12 residues. V lost 2 bases and J 12 bases, leaving 8 bases between the germline ends. The V gene's germline CDR1 is MNHEY and CDR2 SMNVEV (reference sequence).